Listed here are 13 T cell receptor beta chains from one sample, sequenced in a study of cytomegalovirus exposure and HLA in healthy donors (dated by TCRdb to about 2017). The receptor library was made with the immunoSEQ multiplex PCR assay. The source is immuneACCESS, and TCRdb retained only in-frame sequences with V and J called. Part of the clones is not carried over; for the studies checked, unresolved V genes explain less than half of this, and the remainder is unexplained. The sample table holds about 120,000 clones, of which over 75% were seen once. The biggest ten clones account for around 1.4% of the sample. Sequenced input: PBMCs. Every receptor here comes from a woman in her 30s in good health and CMV-seropositive.

The rearrangement joins TRBV21-1 to TRBJ2-1; the table's D call TRBD1 went unverified against the DNA. TRBV21-1 is a pseudogene segment. The CDR3 spans 15 residues. The CDR3 DNA follows: TGTGCCACCGATCAACTCGGGGACAGACACAATGAGCAGTTCTTC. It specifies CATDQLGDRHNEQFF.

The chain recombines TRBV4-1 with TRBJ2-1, with 11 bases matching TRBD2. Germline V lookup: CDR1 MGHRA, CDR2 YSYEKL. This CDR3 has 17 amino acids. V lost 0 bases and J lost 7; bases outside the gene matches: 8. The CDR3 loop reads CASSQDSASGGNNEQFF. CDR3 DNA sequence: TGCGCCAGCAGCCAAGATTCAGCTAGCGGGGGGAATAATGAGCAGTTCTTC.

The V and J genes are TRBV11-2 and TRBJ2-1, with 12 bases matching TRBD2. Germline V gene sequence: CDR1 SGHAT, CDR2 FQNNGV. The ends lost 5 bases at V and 4 bases at J; junction bases unmatched: 9. The CDR3 loop spans 17 amino acids. The CDR3 here is CASSPTRLAGVYNEQFF. DNA of the CDR3: TGTGCCAGCAGCCCTACAAGACTAGCGGGAGTGTACAATGAGCAGTTCTTC. Drawing the rest from reference TRBV11-2 and TRBJ2-1, the complete variable domain is EAGVAQSPRYKIIEKRQSVAFWCNPISGHATLYWYQQILGQGPKLLIQFQNNGVVDDSQLPKDRFSAERLKGVDSTLKIQPAKLEDSAVYLCASSPTRLAGVYNEQFFGPGTRLTVL.

This clone was detected only once. J is TRBJ2-2 and V is TRBV19; D is possibly TRBD2 (6 bases). The V gene lost 10 bases and the J gene lost 1 base, with 10 bases spanning the gap. This CDR3 region has 13 residues. Germline V gene sequence: CDR1 LNHDA, CDR2 SQIVND (reference sequence). The CDR3 DNA sequence: TGTGCCACCCCGGGGGAGAACACCGGGGAGCTGTTTTTT. Encoded protein: CATPGENTGELFF.

The chain combines TRBV5-4 with TRBJ2-5; a weak D match, TRBD1 (5 bases). The V gene lost 2 bases and the J gene lost 2 bases, with 7 bases spanning the gap. Germline V lookup: CDR1 SGHNT, CDR2 YYREEE (reference sequence). The CDR3 runs to 13 residues. Here the CDR3 reads CASSFPGQETQYF. DNA of the CDR3: TGTGCCAGCAGCTTTCCAGGGCAAGAGACCCAGTACTTC.

V gene TRBV28 combines with J gene TRBJ1-2; TRBD1 matches 10 bases. Germline loops: CDR1 MDHEN, CDR2 SYDVKM. V lost 4 bases, J lost 3 bases, and 5 bases stayed unmatched. This CDR3 is built from 15 residues. CDR3: CASSYGQGVYYGYTF. Written as DNA, the CDR3 is TGTGCCAGCAGTTACGGACAGGGGGTATACTATGGCTACACCTTC.

This clone came up once. This chain joins TRBV4-2 and TRBJ1-1; 7 bases map to TRBD1. Germline assignment: CDR1 LGHNA and CDR2 YNFKEQ. This CDR3 comprises 15 residues. V lost 2 bases, J lost 1 base, and 4 bases stayed unmatched. CDR3 region: CASSQHRGSNTEAFF. The CDR3, as DNA: TGTGCCAGCAGCCAACACAGGGGTTCGAACACTGAAGCTTTCTTT.

The chain uses TRBV6-1 and TRBJ2-2, with 7 bases matching TRBD1. The J segment lost 6 bases and the V segment lost 5 bases, leaving 6 bases of the junction unmatched. The CDR3 is 14 residues long. The V gene's germline CDR1 is MNHNS and CDR2 SASEGT. The CDR3 region is CASSFHDRAGELFF. CDR3 DNA sequence: TGTGCCAGCAGTTTCCACGACAGGGCCGGGGAGCTGTTTTTT.

The CDR3 protein is CASSSGTSGRIATDTQYF. The CDR3 DNA sequence: TGTGCCAGCAGCTCAGGGACTAGCGGGAGGATAGCCACAGATACGCAGTATTTT. The chain links TRBV9 to TRBJ2-3; 15 bases are a match to TRBD2. The V gene's germline CDR1 is SGDLS and CDR2 YYNGEE. The CDR3 is made up of 18 amino acids. V lost 4 bases, J lost 2 bases, and 8 bases stayed unmatched.

This chain connects TRBV7-6 to TRBJ1-2; TRBD1 matches at 11 bases. J gave up 4 bases and V 5 bases, and 3 bases lay outside the gene matches. The CDR3 has 14 residues. Germline CDR1 SGHVS, CDR2 FNYEAQ. CDR3 in DNA: TGTGCCAGCAGCCCGGGACAGGGGGTCTATGGCTACACCTTC. It encodes CASSPGQGVYGYTF.

The chain uses TRBV7-2 and TRBJ2-6; unclear D gene. The germline V gene has CDR1 SGHTA and CDR2 FQGNSA. The V end was cut by 3 bases, the J end by 2 bases, with 8 bases between. The CDR3 runs to 15 residues. The CDR3 region has the DNA TGTGCCAGCAGCTTTCAGGCCCCTGGGGCCAACGTCCTGACTTTC. It yields the protein CASSFQAPGANVLTF.

The V gene is TRBV7-3, the J gene TRBJ2-7; a possible D gene is TRBD1 (5 bases). V was clipped by 6 bases and J by 2 bases, with 17 bases between them. CDR1 and CDR2 (germline): SGHTA, FQGTGA. This CDR3 region has 15 residues. In nucleotides, the CDR3 is TGTGCCAGCAGTCTCCGGGCAGGGCCCACCTACGAGCAGTACTTC. This translates into CASSLRAGPTYEQYF.

J is TRBJ1-1 and V is TRBV29-1; D perhaps matches TRBD1 (5 bases). Deletions cut 4 bases from V and 4 bases from J, with 7 bases between. The CDR3 contains 11 residues. Germline lookup yields CDR1 SQVTM and CDR2 ANQGSEA. CDR3 protein: CSVGQSTEAFF. As DNA, the CDR3 is TGCAGCGTTGGACAGAGCACTGAAGCTTTCTTT.